This TCR beta chain was sequenced in a study of T cells after yellow fever vaccination. The germline V and J ends were trimmed by 7 bases and 4 bases, with 11 bases remaining between them. CDR3 length equals 13 residues. The V gene's germline CDR1 is SGHTA and CDR2 FQGNSA. TCRdb ran MiXCR on the 5' RACE reads and lists one entry per CDR3 protein. The repertoire holds some 560,000 distinct CDR3 sequences, with about 19% as singletons. The sample consisted of PBMCs, taken 15 days after the yellow fever booster vaccination. This chain connects TRBV7-2 to TRBJ2-1; tentative D call: TRBD2 (5 bases). The sequence was collected from a man aged 30-40 years who received the YFV17D yellow fever vaccine. As DNA, the CDR3 is TGTGCCAGCAAGGTGGACTCGTACAATGAGCAGTTCTTC. Protein sequence: CASKVDSYNEQFF.